What follows are 13 T cell receptor beta chains derived from one specimen sequenced in a study of circulating CD8 cells and anti-PD-1 response in melanoma. TCR libraries were prepared from about 15 ng of total RNA with the QIAseq Immune Repertoire TCR panel. MiXCR, run by TCRdb on the reads, gives a single entry per CDR3 protein. This sample has a few hundred distinct CDR3 sequences, with 9% to 15% found just once. From live CD3+CD8+TCRalphabeta+ cells, four PD-1 and/or TIGIT subsets were sorted. Sequencing used CD8+ T cells from PBMCs, obtained at baseline or after one month of anti-PD-1 therapy (not recorded which). Receptor source: a human donor with melanoma. The donor label of this sample is uncertain. Some clones in this sample may be carry-over from other donors' samples.

This clonotype was seen a few times. The chain is built from TRBV6-5 and TRBJ2-1; the match to TRBD1 covers 9 bases. The CDR3 is 14 amino acids. CDR1 and CDR2 (germline): MNHEY, SVGAGI. Trimming removed 7 bases from V and 3 bases from J; junction bases left unmatched: 4. Written as DNA, the CDR3 is TGTGCCAGCACCGTGACAGGGGGCTACAATGAGCAGTTCTTC. Residues: CASTVTGGYNEQFF.

In its sample, this clonotype was seen a few times. The CDR3 region is CAIRQGWGSPLHF. DNA for the CDR3: TGTGCCATCAGACAGGGTTGGGGTTCACCCCTCCACTTT. The chain recombines TRBV28 with TRBJ1-6, with 7 bases that match TRBD1. Germline trimming cut 10 bases from V and 9 bases from J; bases unmatched to any gene: 9. The CDR3 consists of 13 residues. Germline values: CDR1 MDHEN, CDR2 SYDVKM.

This clonotype is large by share. V and J are TRBV20-1 and TRBJ1-1; D might be TRBD1 (6 bases). V lost 5 bases, J lost 3 bases, and 10 bases lay in between. This CDR3 has 12 residues. From germline, CDR1 is DFQATT and CDR2 SNEGSKA (reference sequence). CDR3 in amino acids: CSALRGDTEAFF. The CDR3 region has the DNA TGCAGTGCTCTTAGGGGGGACACTGAAGCTTTCTTT.

Within the sample, this clonotype is medium-sized. The chain recombines TRBV7-9 with TRBJ1-3; tentatively, D is TRBD1 (6 bases). Trimming removed 3 bases from V and 4 bases from J, with 13 bases in between. There are 15 residues in the CDR3. CDR1 and CDR2 (germline): SEHNR, FQNEAQ (reference sequence). CDR3 amino acids: CASSFAGAQGNTIYF. In DNA, the CDR3 is TGTGCCAGCAGCTTCGCAGGGGCCCAGGGAAACACCATATATTTT.

This clonotype is labeled large. The chain is built from TRBV6-4 and TRBJ2-2, with D perhaps matching TRBD2 (6 bases). Germline V lookup: CDR1 MRHNA, CDR2 SNTAGT. This CDR3 has 15 amino acids. Trimming shortened V by 6 bases and J by 3 bases, and 14 bases separated the two germline ends. CDR3 protein: CASSPSPGDTGELFF. The CDR3 region has the DNA TGTGCCAGCAGCCCATCTCCGGGGGACACCGGGGAGCTGTTTTTT.

In this sample, this clonotype is large. The J gene is TRBJ1-1, the V gene TRBV20-1; D gene unclear. The CDR3 is made up of 12 amino acids. Germline CDR1 is DFQATT and CDR2 is SNEGSKA (reference sequence). The V gene lost 1 base and the J gene lost 3 bases, with 6 bases spanning the gap. CDR3 in amino acids: CSARVGDTEAFF. The CDR3, as DNA: TGCAGTGCTAGAGTTGGGGACACTGAAGCTTTCTTT.

By frequency in the sample, this clonotype is medium-sized. V is TRBV11-1 and J is TRBJ2-7; D unclear. CDR3 length: 12 residues. The germline V gene encodes CDR1 SGHAT and CDR2 FQDESV (reference sequence). V lost 6 bases and J 5 bases, leaving 11 bases between the germline ends. The CDR3 loop reads CASRDGGDEQYF. CDR3 coding DNA: TGTGCCAGCAGGGACGGTGGGGACGAGCAGTACTTC.

Notes on this clonotype: Given a much more abundant clone one base away, this may be a read error. V is TRBV30 and J is TRBJ2-5; the D gene is possibly TRBD1 (6 bases). CDR3 length equals 11 residues. Germline CDR1 GTSNPN, CDR2 SVGIG (reference sequence). For the CDR3, the DNA is TGTGCCTACACTGGACAGCGTACCCAGTGCTTC. Protein sequence: CAYTGQRTQCF.

The V and J genes are TRBV7-3 and TRBJ2-2; no reliable D call. V gave up 2 bases and J gave up 5 bases, with 3 bases separating them. CDR1 is SGHTA, CDR2 FQGTGA, per germline. This CDR3 spans 12 amino acids. The DNA for the CDR3 is TGTGCCAGCAGCTTAGGGACCGGGGAGCTGTTTTTT. Amino acids: CASSLGTGELFF.

This sequence joins TRBV19 and TRBJ1-4; possibly TRBD1 for D (5 bases). This CDR3 comprises 14 residues. The V gene lost 6 bases and the J gene lost 8 bases, with 16 bases spanning the gap. Germline CDR1 LNHDA, CDR2 SQIVND (reference sequence). Written as DNA, the CDR3 is TGTGCCAGTAGCTCCTACGGAAGGGACGAAAAACTGTTTTTT. It encodes CASSSYGRDEKLFF.

By sample fraction, this clonotype is hyperexpanded. The rearrangement uses TRBV3-1 and TRBJ1-1; no clear D gene. There are 17 residues in the CDR3. Germline V CDR1 and CDR2: LGHDT, YNNKEL (reference sequence). V lost 0 bases, J lost 0 bases, and 14 bases lay in between. In DNA, the CDR3 is TGTGCCAGCAGCCAAGATATTGGGGAGACCATGAACACTGAAGCTTTCTTT. Its translation: CASSQDIGETMNTEAFF.

By sample share, this clonotype is large. The chain carries TRBV6-1 and TRBJ2-7, with TRBD1 matching over 7 bases. CDR1 is MNHNS, CDR2 SASEGT, per germline. Germline trimming cut 2 bases from V and 0 bases from J; bases unmatched to any gene: 7. The CDR3 is made up of 16 amino acids. CDR3 nucleotides: TGTGCCAGCAGTGAATCCATGGGGGACAGCTCCTACGAGCAGTACTTC. This encodes CASSESMGDSSYEQYF.

This clonotype occurred a few times. This chain links TRBV24-1 with TRBJ2-5; D call uncertain. Trimming removed 12 bases at V and 5 bases at J, with 12 bases between. Germline V gene sequence: CDR1 KGHDR, CDR2 SFDVKD. The CDR3 spans 11 residues. This CDR3 is CAPPADETQYF. CDR3 sequence (DNA): TGTGCCCCACCGGCGGACGAGACCCAGTACTTC.